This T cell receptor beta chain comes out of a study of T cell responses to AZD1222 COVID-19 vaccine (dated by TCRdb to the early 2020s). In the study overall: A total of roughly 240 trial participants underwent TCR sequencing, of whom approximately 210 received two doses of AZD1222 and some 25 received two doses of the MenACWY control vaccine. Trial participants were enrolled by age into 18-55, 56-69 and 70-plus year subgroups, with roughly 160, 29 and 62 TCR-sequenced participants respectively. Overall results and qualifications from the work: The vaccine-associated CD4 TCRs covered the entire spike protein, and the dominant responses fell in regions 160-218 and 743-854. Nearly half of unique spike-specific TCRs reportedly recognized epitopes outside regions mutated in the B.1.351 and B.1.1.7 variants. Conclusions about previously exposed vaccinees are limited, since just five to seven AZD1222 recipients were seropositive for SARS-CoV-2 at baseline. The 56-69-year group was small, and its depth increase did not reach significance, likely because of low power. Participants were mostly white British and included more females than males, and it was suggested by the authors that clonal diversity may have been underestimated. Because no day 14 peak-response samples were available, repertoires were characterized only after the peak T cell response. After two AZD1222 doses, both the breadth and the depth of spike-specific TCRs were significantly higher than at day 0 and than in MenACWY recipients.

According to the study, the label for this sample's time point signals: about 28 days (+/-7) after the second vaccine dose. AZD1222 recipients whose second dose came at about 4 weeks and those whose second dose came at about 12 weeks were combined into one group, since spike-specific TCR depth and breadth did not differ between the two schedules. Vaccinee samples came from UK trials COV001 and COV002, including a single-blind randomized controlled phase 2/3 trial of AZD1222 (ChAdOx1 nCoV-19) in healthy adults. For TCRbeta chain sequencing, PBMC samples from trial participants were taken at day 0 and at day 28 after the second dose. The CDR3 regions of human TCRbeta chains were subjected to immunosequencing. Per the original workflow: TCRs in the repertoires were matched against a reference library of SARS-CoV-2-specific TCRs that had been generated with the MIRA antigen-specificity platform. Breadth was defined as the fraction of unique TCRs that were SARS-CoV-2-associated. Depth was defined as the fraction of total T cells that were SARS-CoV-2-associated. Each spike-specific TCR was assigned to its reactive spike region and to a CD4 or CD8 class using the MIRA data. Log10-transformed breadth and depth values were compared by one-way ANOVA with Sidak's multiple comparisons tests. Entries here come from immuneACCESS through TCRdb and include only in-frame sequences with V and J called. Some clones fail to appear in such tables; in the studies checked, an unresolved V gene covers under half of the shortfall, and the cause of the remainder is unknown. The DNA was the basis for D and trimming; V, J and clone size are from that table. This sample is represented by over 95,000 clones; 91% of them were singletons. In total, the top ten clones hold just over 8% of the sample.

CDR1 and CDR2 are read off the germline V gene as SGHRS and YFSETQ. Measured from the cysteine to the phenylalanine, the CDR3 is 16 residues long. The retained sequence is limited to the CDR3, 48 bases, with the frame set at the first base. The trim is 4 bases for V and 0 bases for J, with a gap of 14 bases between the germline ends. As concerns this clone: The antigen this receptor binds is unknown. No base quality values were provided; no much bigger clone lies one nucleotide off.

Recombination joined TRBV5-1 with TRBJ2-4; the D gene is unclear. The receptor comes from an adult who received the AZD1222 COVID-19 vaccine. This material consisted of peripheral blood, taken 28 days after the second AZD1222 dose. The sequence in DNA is TGCGCCAGCAGCGGAACGGTCAAAGTAGCCAAAAACATTCAGTACTTC. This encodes CASSGTVKVAKNIQYF.